This T cell receptor beta chain was sequenced during a study of identical twins. This CDR3 region has 12 residues. Germline V CDR1 and CDR2: DFQATT, SNEGSKA (reference sequence). Trimming took off 3 bases at V and 7 bases at J, with 12 bases between the two ends. Each CDR3 protein gets one entry after TCRdb re-called the 5' RACE reads with MiXCR. The repertoire holds some 690,000 distinct CDR3 sequences, with 20% to 25% as singletons. The sample was also reused in another study, on T cells expressing NK-cell markers. That study adds: Obtained from sorted CD3+CD56+NKG2C+, CD3+CD56+NKG2C- and CD3+CD56-NKG2C+ T cells were the TCR beta repertoires. The CD3+CD56-NKG2C+ fraction of several donors was likewise dominated by these clonotypes.

Sequencing was performed on PBMCs. This receptor was identified in a woman aged 18-35 years in good health. The chain carries TRBV20-1 and TRBJ1-2, with D possibly TRBD1 on 5 matching bases. The CDR3 sequence: CSASPDRFGYTF. In nucleotides, the CDR3 is TGCAGTGCTAGTCCAGACAGATTTGGCTACACCTTC.